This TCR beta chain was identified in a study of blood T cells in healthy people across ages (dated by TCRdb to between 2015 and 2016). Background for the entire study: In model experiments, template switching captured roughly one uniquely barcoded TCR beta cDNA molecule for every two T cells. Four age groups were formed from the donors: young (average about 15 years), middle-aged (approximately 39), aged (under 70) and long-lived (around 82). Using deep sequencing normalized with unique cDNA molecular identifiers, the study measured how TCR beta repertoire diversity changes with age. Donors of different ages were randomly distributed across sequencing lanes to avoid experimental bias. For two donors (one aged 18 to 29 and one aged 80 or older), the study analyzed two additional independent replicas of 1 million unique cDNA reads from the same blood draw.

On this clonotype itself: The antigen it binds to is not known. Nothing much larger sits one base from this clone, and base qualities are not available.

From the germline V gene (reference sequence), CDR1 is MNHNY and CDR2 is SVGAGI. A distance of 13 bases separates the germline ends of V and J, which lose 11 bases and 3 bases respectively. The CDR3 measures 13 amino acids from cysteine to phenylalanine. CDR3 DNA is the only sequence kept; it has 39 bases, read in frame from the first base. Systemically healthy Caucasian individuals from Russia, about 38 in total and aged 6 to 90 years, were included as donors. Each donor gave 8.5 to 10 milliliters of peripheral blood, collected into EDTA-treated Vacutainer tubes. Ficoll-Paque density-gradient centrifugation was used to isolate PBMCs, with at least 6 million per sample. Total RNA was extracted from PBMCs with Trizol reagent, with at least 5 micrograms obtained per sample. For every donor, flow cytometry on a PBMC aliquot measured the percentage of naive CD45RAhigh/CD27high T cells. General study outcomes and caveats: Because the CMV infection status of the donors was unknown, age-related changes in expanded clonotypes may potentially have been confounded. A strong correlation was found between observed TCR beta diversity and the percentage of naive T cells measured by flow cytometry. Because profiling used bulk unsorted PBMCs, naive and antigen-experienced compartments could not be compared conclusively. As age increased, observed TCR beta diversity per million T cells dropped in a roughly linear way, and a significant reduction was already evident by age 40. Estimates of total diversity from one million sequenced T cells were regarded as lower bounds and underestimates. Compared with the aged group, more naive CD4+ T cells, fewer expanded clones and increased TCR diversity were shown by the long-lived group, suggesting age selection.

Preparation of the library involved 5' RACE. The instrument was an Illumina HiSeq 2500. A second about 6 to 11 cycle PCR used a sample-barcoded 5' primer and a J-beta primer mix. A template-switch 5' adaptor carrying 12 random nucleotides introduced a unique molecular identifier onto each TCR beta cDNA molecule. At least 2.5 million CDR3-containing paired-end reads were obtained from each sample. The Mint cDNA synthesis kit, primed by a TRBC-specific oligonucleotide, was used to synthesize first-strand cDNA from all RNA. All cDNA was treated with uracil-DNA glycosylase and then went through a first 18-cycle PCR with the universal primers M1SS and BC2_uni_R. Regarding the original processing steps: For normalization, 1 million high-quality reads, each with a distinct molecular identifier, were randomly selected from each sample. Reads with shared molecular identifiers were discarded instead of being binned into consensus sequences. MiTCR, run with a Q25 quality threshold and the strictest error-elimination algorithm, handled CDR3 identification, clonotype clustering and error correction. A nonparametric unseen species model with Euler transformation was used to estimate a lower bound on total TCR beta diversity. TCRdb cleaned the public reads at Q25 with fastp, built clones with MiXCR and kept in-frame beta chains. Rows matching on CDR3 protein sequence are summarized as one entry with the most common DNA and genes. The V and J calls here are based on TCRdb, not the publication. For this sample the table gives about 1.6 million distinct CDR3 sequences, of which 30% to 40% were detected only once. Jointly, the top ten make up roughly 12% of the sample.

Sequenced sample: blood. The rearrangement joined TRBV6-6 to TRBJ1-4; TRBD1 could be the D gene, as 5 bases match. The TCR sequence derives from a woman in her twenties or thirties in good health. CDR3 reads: CAGGDGPNEKLFF. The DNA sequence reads TGTGCCGGGGGAGATGGCCCTAATGAAAAACTGTTTTTT.